Following are 20 T cell receptor beta chains from one sample sequenced in a study of neoadjuvant anti-PD-1 for oral cavity cancer. The protocol was immunoSEQ multiplex PCR, while the TCRdb copy is restricted to in-frame clones and leaves out a portion. The sample records tens of thousands of clones, about 77% being singletons. Time point specified: after neoadjuvant nivolumab, at surgical resection. The sample in question was PBMCs, obtained after nivolumab (anti-PD-1) treatment. The source of these receptors is a person aged 40-85 years with oral cavity squamous cell carcinoma.

CDR3 sequence: CASSPGPGATNTGELFF. The CDR3 DNA sequence: TGTGCCAGCAGCCCGGGTCCGGGGGCGACGAACACCGGGGAGCTGTTTTTT. The rearrangement uses TRBV11-2 and TRBJ2-2; TRBD1 or TRBD2 may be the D gene (6 bases each). The CDR3 is 17 amino acids. The V end was cut by 5 bases, the J end by 0 bases, with 16 bases between. The germline gives CDR1 SGHAT, CDR2 FQNNGV.

The rearrangement uses TRBV27 and TRBJ1-2; D call uncertain. This CDR3 contains 14 residues. Germline CDR1 and CDR2: MNHEY and SMNVEV (reference sequence). V lost 5 bases, J lost 4 bases, and 14 bases lay in between. CDR3 coding DNA: TGTGCCAGCAGTGAAACCCCGGAGGGCTATGGCTACACCTTC. It is translated as CASSETPEGYGYTF.

This clone was picked up a small number of times. The genes are TRBV10-3 and TRBJ2-1; TRBD2 is a possible D gene (6 bases). Trimming removed 6 bases at V and 2 bases at J, with 11 bases between. The CDR3 extends over 14 amino acids. The germline V gene encodes CDR1 ENHRY and CDR2 SYGVKD. The CDR3 DNA sequence: TGTGCCATCAGGGGGGACTCCGCCTACAATGAGCAGTTCTTC. Translation gives CAIRGDSAYNEQFF.

The V gene is TRBV5-8, the J gene TRBJ1-2; D ambiguous. Germline lookup yields CDR1 SGHTS and CDR2 YDEGEE. The CDR3 covers 13 residues. V dropped 4 bases and J dropped 8 bases, with 15 bases sitting between them. The CDR3 DNA sequence: TGTGCCAGCAGCCTTCCGGCCGTCCAGGGCTACACCTTC. Protein sequence: CASSLPAVQGYTF.

V and J are TRBV7-2 and TRBJ2-7; no clear D gene. Deletions cut 5 bases from V and 7 bases from J, with 15 bases between. Germline CDR1 and CDR2: SGHTA and FQGNSA. CDR3 length: 13 residues. CDR3 region: CASSRVHDREQYF. The CDR3 DNA reads as TGTGCCAGCAGCCGAGTCCATGATAGAGAGCAGTACTTC.

This chain joins TRBV6-1 and TRBJ2-5; D gene ambiguous. The CDR3 is made up of 11 amino acids. CDR1 MNHNS and CDR2 SASEGT come from the germline V gene. The V end was cut by 6 bases, the J end by 4 bases, with 6 bases between. The CDR3 region is CASREIETQYF. The DNA for the CDR3 is TGTGCCAGCAGAGAAATAGAGACCCAGTACTTC.

This clone turned up a few times. V is TRBV6-1 and J is TRBJ2-6; perhaps TRBD1 as D (5 bases). The CDR3 has 16 residues. V lost 3 bases and J lost 2, with 11 bases in between. Germline CDR1 and CDR2: MNHNS and SASEGT. The CDR3 loop is CASSETLGAGANVLTF. CDR3 DNA: TGTGCCAGCAGTGAGACGCTAGGGGCTGGGGCCAACGTCCTGACTTTC.

The chain is built from TRBV10-2 and TRBJ1-1; D unclear. Trimming took off 4 bases at V and 8 bases at J, with 8 bases between the two ends. The CDR3 totals 11 residues. Germline assignment: CDR1 WSHSY and CDR2 SAAADI. CDR3 region: CASSAQREAFF. The CDR3 region has the DNA TGCGCCAGCAGTGCTCAGAGGGAAGCTTTCTTT.

The V gene is TRBV5-6, the J gene TRBJ1-3, with D uncertain. Trimming pared 2 bases from V and 0 bases from J, leaving 15 bases between. Germline V CDR1 and CDR2: SGHDT, YYEEEE. The CDR3 is made up of 17 amino acids. The CDR3 loop is CASSLSSDLSSGNTIYF. The CDR3 DNA sequence: TGTGCCAGCAGCTTATCTTCCGACCTGTCCTCTGGAAACACCATATATTTT.

This sequence joins TRBV19 and TRBJ1-2; unclear D gene. V gave up 5 bases and J gave up 4 bases, with 11 bases separating them. The CDR3 covers 13 residues. Germline V gene data show CDR1 as LNHDA and CDR2 as SQIVND (reference sequence). DNA of the CDR3: TGTGCCAGTAGTCCCTCCTCCCTCTATGGCTACACCTTC. It yields the protein CASSPSSLYGYTF.

The V gene is TRBV5-1, the J gene TRBJ2-1; TRBD2 agrees at 9 bases. The CDR3 length is 16 residues. V shed 5 bases and J 3 bases; nucleotides not matched to a gene: 9. Germline CDR1 reads SGHRS; CDR2 reads YFSETQ. The CDR3 sequence is CASSSVAGAIYNEQFF. The CDR3 DNA reads TGCGCCAGCAGTTCCGTAGCGGGAGCCATCTACAATGAGCAGTTCTTC.

The chain joins TRBV7-9 to TRBJ1-1; maybe TRBD1 (6 bases). Looked up from germline, CDR1 is SEHNR and CDR2 is FQNEAQ (reference sequence). Between the trimmed V and J ends, which lost 6 bases and 4 bases, there was a span of 15 bases. The length of the CDR3 is 14 residues. CDR3 DNA: TGTGCCAGCAGTGAGCTTCGAGGGGGCACTGAAGCTTTCTTT. Translating gives CASSELRGGTEAFF.

The rearrangement links TRBV19 to TRBJ2-1; 12 bases fit TRBD2. Per germline, CDR1 LNHDA and CDR2 SQIVND (reference sequence). J was trimmed by 4 bases and V by 8 bases; bases with no gene match: 9. The CDR3 is 16 residues long. CDR3 bases: TGTGCCAGTCTCTCACTAGCGGGAGGAAAATACAATGAGCAGTTCTTC. Translation gives CASLSLAGGKYNEQFF.

This clone occurred a few times. V gene TRBV9 combines with J gene TRBJ2-1; 13 positions match TRBD2. The CDR3 is made up of 15 amino acids. Germline-derived CDR1 and CDR2 are SGDLS and YYNGEE. The ends lost 4 bases at V and 6 bases at J; junction bases unmatched: 4. Written as DNA, the CDR3 is TGTGCCAGCAGCCCGGGACTAGCGGGGTCCAATGAGCAGTTCTTC. This codes for CASSPGLAGSNEQFF.

V and J are TRBV27 and TRBJ2-1, with TRBD2 matching 13 bases. This CDR3 comprises 16 residues. The junction had 4 bases not matched to a gene; V was cut back by 3 bases and J by 5 bases. Looked up from germline, CDR1 is MNHEY and CDR2 is SMNVEV (reference sequence). For the CDR3, the DNA is TGTGCCAGCAGTTTCCACGGGACTAGCGGGGACAATGAGCAGTTCTTC. This gives the protein CASSFHGTSGDNEQFF.

The rearrangement links TRBV28 to TRBJ1-2; D is possibly TRBD1 (5 bases). The V end lost 4 bases, the J end lost 4 bases, and 22 bases lay between the germline ends. The CDR3 loop spans 17 amino acids. Looked up from germline, CDR1 is MDHEN and CDR2 is SYDVKM. The CDR3: CASSSTGGLAISYGYTF. DNA for the CDR3: TGTGCCAGCAGTTCAACAGGAGGCCTGGCCATTTCCTATGGCTACACCTTC.

The chain is built from TRBV28 and TRBJ1-5, with D possibly matching TRBD1 (5 bases). The CDR3 is 14 residues long. Germline V gene data show CDR1 as MDHEN and CDR2 as SYDVKM. Trimming removed 3 bases from V and 6 bases from J, with 12 bases in between. CDR3 region: CASSLAGGSQPQHF. The CDR3 bases are TGTGCCAGCAGTTTGGCCGGGGGGAGTCAGCCCCAGCATTTT.

The rearrangement joins TRBV6-1 to TRBJ1-4; 7 bases are a match to TRBD1. Germline V CDR1 and CDR2: MNHNS, SASEGT. The CDR3 totals 14 residues. After removal of 10 bases from V and 8 bases from J, the junction contained 13 bases not matched to a gene. The CDR3 sequence is CATCFGTVVEKLFF. The CDR3, as DNA: TGTGCCACCTGCTTTGGGACAGTAGTAGAAAAACTGTTTTTT.

V and J are TRBV6-4 and TRBJ1-3; D might be TRBD1 (5 bases). The CDR3 loop spans 13 amino acids. V was cut by 11 bases and J by 5 bases, with 16 bases left in between. Germline assignment: CDR1 MRHNA and CDR2 SNTAGT. The CDR3 coding sequence is TGTGCCGGTTATGGCGGGACTCGAAACACCATATATTTT. Translating gives CAGYGGTRNTIYF.

This clone was detected once. The genes are TRBV7-9 and TRBJ2-5, with D possibly being TRBD2 (6 bases). CDR1 SEHNR and CDR2 FQNEAQ come from the germline V gene (reference sequence). CDR3 size: 13 residues. The V gene lost 7 bases and the J gene lost 1 base, with 10 bases spanning the gap. CDR3 bases: TGTGCCAGCATCCGAGCGGGCCAAGAGACCCAGTACTTC. It yields the protein CASIRAGQETQYF.